The T cell receptor (beta chain) described here comes from a study of technical replicates of blood from four donors (dated by TCRdb to 2016 to 2017). Library preparation used the immunoSEQ multiplex PCR assay. The immuneACCESS repertoire file appears here via TCRdb, limited to in-frame rearrangements. These files lack a portion of the clones; in checked studies, under half of the deficit traces to unresolved V genes, and the cause of the others is not known. The sample includes more than 70,000 clones, with just over 95% observed a single time. The ten largest clones take up under 0.2% of the sample. The cysteine opens and the phenylalanine closes a CDR3 of 13 amino acids. Of all the DNA, just the CDR3 is kept, 39 bases in frame from base 1. The germline V gene specifies SGDLS as CDR1 and YYNGEE as CDR2. The V end loses 8 bases and the J end loses 2 bases, and a stretch of 12 bases separates them.

This clone was observed a single time. Its specific antigen is unknown. One base away there is no much larger clone; base qualities are not given. The rearrangement combines TRBV9 with TRBJ2-3, with an unclear D gene assignment. Input material: T cells isolated from PBMCs. The source is a human donor in good health. The CDR3 in this case is CASRPGTTDTQYF. The DNA sequence reads TGTGCCAGTAGGCCAGGTACCACAGATACGCAGTATTTT.